Here is one T cell receptor (beta chain) with its context. As processed by the authors: From reference gene primer amplification, estimates of nucleated cell counts were derived. Libraries were prepared by immunoSEQ multiplex PCR; TCRdb keeps only in-frame clonotypes and omits some of them. V and J calls and clone size come straight from that table; D and trimming were deduced from the DNA. The sample has about 350,000 clones; around nine tenths are singletons. The data were obtained in a study of blood T cell repertoires in COVID-19. Study overall: T cells, B-cell-depleted T cells, or PBMCs supplied cDNA or gDNA.

Germline V gene sequence: CDR1 SNHLY, CDR2 FYNNEI. The CDR3 totals 14 residues. V was pared by 6 bases and J by 2 bases, with 5 bases of the junction left unmatched. The rearrangement uses TRBV2 and TRBJ2-3; 7 nucleotides match TRBD1. This receptor was identified in a woman between 18 and 30 years old who had recovered from COVID-19. Sequencing was performed on peripheral blood. CDR3 DNA: TGTGCCAGCAGAGACAGGGAAATCACAGATACGCAGTATTTT. Translated, it gives CASRDREITDTQYF.